This TCR beta chain was found in a study of T cells in Graves' hyperthyroidism and ophthalmopathy. Patients counted as stable if ophthalmopathy did not develop within 18 months. CDR3 length: 17 residues. With 2 bases clipped from V and 2 bases from J, the junction kept 5 bases outside the gene matches. CDR1 is KGHDR, CDR2 SFDVKD, per germline. In regard to this clonotype: Its antigen is not identified.

Broader study findings: Among thyroid clonotypes expanded above 0.001, most also appeared in blood.

Using RNA transcripts as the source, TCR beta CDR3 regions were amplified. The primer set for the first-round RT-PCR of the TCR CDR3 was HTBI. TCRdb reprocessed the multiplex PCR reads with MiXCR, giving one entry per CDR3 protein. The sample yields a few hundred thousand distinct CDR3 sequences, roughly 46% seen once. The V call is TRBV24-1, the J call TRBJ2-7; 13 positions match TRBD2. The sequence was collected from a woman between 18 and 29 years old with Graves' hyperthyroidism. Sample: peripheral blood or thyroid tissue (not recorded which). The DNA for the CDR3 is TGTGCCACCAGTGATTCCCAGGGGACTAGCGGGGCCTACGAGCAGTACTTC. Protein: CATSDSQGTSGAYEQYF.